Below, 27 T cell receptor beta chains from the same sample are listed, as sequenced in a study of T-cell reconstitution after alpha-beta-depleted transplantation in children. Preparation of the TCRbeta library was carried out with unique molecular identifiers. Each CDR3 protein gets one entry after TCRdb re-called the PCR reads with MiXCR. Of around 960,000 distinct CDR3 sequences in the sample, roughly 29% were seen once. The specimen comprised PBMCs, mostly from graft donor cells, sampled 360 days after TCRalphabeta/CD19-depleted stem cell transplant. Receptor source: a boy in the first two years of life who had a stem cell transplant for SCID, so the T cells may come from the graft donor.

The chain recombines TRBV28 with TRBJ2-7; possibly TRBD1 for D (5 bases). V shed 3 bases and J shed 1 base, with 13 bases lying between them. Germline CDR1 reads MDHEN; CDR2 reads SYDVKM. This CDR3 spans 15 amino acids. In DNA form, the CDR3 reads TGTGCCAGCAGTTTGGCAGAGACAGTTTCCTACGAGCAGTACTTC. Protein: CASSLAETVSYEQYF.

This clonotype turned up a few times. This rearrangement joins TRBV7-9 to TRBJ2-7; D possibly corresponds to TRBD2 (6 bases). Germline V gives CDR1 SEHNR, CDR2 FQNEAQ (reference sequence). The V and J ends lost 5 bases and 3 bases respectively, with 11 bases between them. There are 13 residues in the CDR3. CDR3 amino acids: CASSPGVNYEQYF. CDR3 DNA: TGTGCCAGCAGCCCGGGGGTGAACTACGAGCAGTACTTC.

The chain recombines TRBV10-3 with TRBJ2-7, with a tentative D call TRBD1 (5 bases). Germline V gene lookup returns CDR1 ENHRY and CDR2 SYGVKD. The V gene lost 11 bases and the J gene lost 0 bases, with 14 bases spanning the gap. The CDR3 is 13 amino acids. CDR3 bases: TGTGCCGCCGGACACTTGAGCTCCTACGAGCAGTACTTC. Amino acids: CAAGHLSSYEQYF.

This sequence joins TRBV5-1 and TRBJ2-1, with a tentative D call TRBD2 (5 bases). In germline, CDR1 is SGHRS, CDR2 YFSETQ. V dropped 1 base and J dropped 6 bases, with 11 bases sitting between them. This CDR3 is built from 14 residues. The CDR3 coding sequence is TGCGCCAGCAGCTTGTGGCTAGAGGGCAATGAGCAGTTCTTC. It translates to CASSLWLEGNEQFF.

There are a few counts of this clonotype. The chain joins TRBV6-5 to TRBJ2-6; no clear D gene. Trimming removed 2 bases at V and 1 base at J, with 9 bases between. The CDR3 covers 16 residues. CDR1 and CDR2 (germline): MNHEY, SVGAGI. The CDR3 protein is CASSYNRRSGANVLTF. The CDR3 nucleotides read TGTGCCAGCAGTTACAACCGAAGGTCTGGGGCCAACGTCCTGACTTTC.

The V call is TRBV7-2, the J call TRBJ2-7, with unresolved D. Trimming cost V 1 base and J 0 bases, with 10 bases left between them. CDR3 length: 15 residues. Per germline, CDR1 SGHTA and CDR2 FQGNSA. This CDR3 reads CASSLDGQISYEQYF. CDR3 nucleotide sequence: TGTGCCAGCAGCTTAGACGGGCAGATCTCCTACGAGCAGTACTTC.

This chain links TRBV12-3 or TRBV12-4 with TRBJ2-3; perhaps TRBD1 as D (5 bases). The V end lost 6 bases, the J end lost 9 bases, and 13 bases lay between the germline ends. The length of the CDR3 is 12 residues. The DNA of the CDR3 is TGTGCCAGCAGCCTTGGCAGGGTAACGCAGTATTTT. Its protein is CASSLGRVTQYF.

The chain recombines TRBV2 with TRBJ1-5; TRBD1 aligns across 9 bases. From germline, CDR1 is SNHLY and CDR2 FYNNEI. The CDR3 is made up of 14 amino acids. With 5 bases clipped from V and 5 bases from J, the junction kept 4 bases outside the gene matches. The DNA for the CDR3 is TGTGCCAGCAGTAGGACAGGGGAATATCAGCCCCAGCATTTT. Residues: CASSRTGEYQPQHF. Filled out from reference TRBV2 and TRBJ1-5, the complete variable domain reads EPEVTQTPSHQVTQMGQEVILRCVPISNHLYFYWYRQILGQKVEFLVSFYNNEISEKSEIFDDQFSVERPDGSNFTLKIRSTKLEDSAMYFCASSRTGEYQPQHFGDGTRLSIL.

The V and J genes are TRBV6-4 and TRBJ1-2, with D perhaps TRBD1 (5 bases). Looked up from germline, CDR1 is MRHNA and CDR2 is SNTAGT. The CDR3 is made up of 14 amino acids. Trimming left V 8 bases short and J 4 bases short, with 17 bases between. CDR3 in DNA: TGTGCCAGCCAGGACACCATAAGCCCCTATGGCTACACCTTC. Translation: CASQDTISPYGYTF.

This CDR3 is CASSRGTSVEETQYF. The DNA of the CDR3 is TGCGCCAGCAGCCGCGGGACTAGCGTTGAAGAGACCCAGTACTTC. This chain connects TRBV4-1 to TRBJ2-5; 10 bases fit TRBD2. This CDR3 region has 15 residues. Trimming at V came to 4 bases and at J to 3 bases, leaving 5 bases not matched to a gene. CDR1 and CDR2 from the germline V gene are MGHRA and YSYEKL.

The rearrangement uses TRBV2 and TRBJ2-7, with D perhaps TRBD1 (6 bases). CDR3 size: 14 residues. The V gene's germline CDR1 is SNHLY and CDR2 FYNNEI. V dropped 6 bases and J dropped 1 base, with 13 bases sitting between them. CDR3 region: CASRSQGQSYEQYF. CDR3 nucleotides: TGTGCCAGCAGATCACAGGGCCAATCCTACGAGCAGTACTTC.

This rearrangement joins TRBV7-4 to TRBJ1-4, with D hard to call. The CDR3 is made up of 16 amino acids. The V gene lost 5 bases and the J gene lost 0 bases, with 13 bases spanning the gap. In germline, CDR1 is SGHVT, CDR2 SQSDAQ. The CDR3 DNA follows: TGTGCCAGCAGCCTAGTGGGAAATGCAACTAATGAAAAACTGTTTTTT. This encodes CASSLVGNATNEKLFF.

The chain uses TRBV10-3 and TRBJ2-1, with 10 positions matching TRBD1. The V segment lost 4 bases and the J segment 10 bases; nucleotides outside the gene matches: 10. Germline V gives CDR1 ENHRY, CDR2 SYGVKD. The CDR3 length is 15 residues. The CDR3 protein is CAISATGGWQWEQFF. Here the CDR3 DNA reads TGTGCCATCAGTGCGACAGGGGGCTGGCAATGGGAGCAGTTCTTC.

The genes are TRBV19 and TRBJ2-3; TRBD2 might be the D (7 bases). This CDR3 is 15 amino acids long. V lost 3 bases and J 1 base, leaving 11 bases between the germline ends. The V gene's germline CDR1 is LNHDA and CDR2 SQIVND (reference sequence). The CDR3 reads CASSIPGGRTDTQYF. Here the CDR3 DNA reads TGTGCCAGTAGTATCCCCGGGGGGCGCACAGATACGCAGTATTTT.

A single count supports this clonotype. The rearrangement joins TRBV3-1 to TRBJ2-7; a weak D match, TRBD2 (6 bases). The V gene lost 1 base and the J gene lost 0 bases, with 19 bases spanning the gap. Germline values: CDR1 LGHDT, CDR2 YNNKEL (reference sequence). This CDR3 has 18 residues. CDR3 nucleotide sequence: TGTGCCAGCAGCCAAGCTGGTATTCGGGACTTATCCTCCTACGAGCAGTACTTC. It is translated as CASSQAGIRDLSSYEQYF.

This clonotype came up a few times. The chain recombines TRBV18 with TRBJ2-7, with D possibly matching TRBD1 (5 bases). Germline lookup yields CDR1 KGHSH and CDR2 LQKENI. This CDR3 has 14 residues. Trimming shortened V by 4 bases and J by 3 bases, and 13 bases separated the two germline ends. CDR3 loop: CASSLGQHNYEQYF. CDR3 sequence (DNA): TGTGCCAGCTCACTTGGACAACACAACTACGAGCAGTACTTC.

There are a few counts of this clonotype. The chain couples TRBV20-1 to TRBJ2-3; 12 bases are a match to TRBD2. The CDR3 contains 17 residues. Germline V CDR1 and CDR2: DFQATT, SNEGSKA (reference sequence). V trimming: 1 base; J trimming: 1 base; junction bases outside the gene matches: 6. The CDR3 is CSARAPWTSGGTDTQYF. Here the CDR3 DNA reads TGCAGTGCTAGAGCGCCCTGGACTAGCGGGGGCACAGATACGCAGTATTTT.

This clonotype has ten or more counts. The rearrangement links TRBV29-1 to TRBJ1-1; a weak D match, TRBD1 (5 bases). The CDR3 has 12 residues. Germline CDR1 reads SQVTM; CDR2 reads ANQGSEA. Trimming left V 5 bases short and J 0 bases short, with 7 bases between. The CDR3 is CSVRGLNTEAFF. As DNA, the CDR3 is TGCAGCGTTAGGGGCCTGAACACTGAAGCTTTCTTT.

The chain recombines TRBV4-3 with TRBJ2-7; D is unclear. Germline V gene lookup returns CDR1 LGHNA and CDR2 YSLEER. This CDR3 contains 14 residues. V shed 0 bases and J shed 1 base, with 7 bases lying between them. The DNA of the CDR3 is TGCGCCAGCAGCCAAGATAGTGTTTCCTACGAGCAGTACTTC. This codes for CASSQDSVSYEQYF.

The chain joins TRBV28 to TRBJ2-7, with 8 bases identical to TRBD2. Per germline, CDR1 MDHEN and CDR2 SYDVKM. This CDR3 spans 18 amino acids. The V and J ends lost 4 bases and 0 bases, in that order; junction bases with no gene match: 14. As DNA, the CDR3 is TGTGCCAGCAGTTCCGCCGCCGATAGCGGGGCCGACTCCTACGAGCAGTACTTC. Translating gives CASSSAADSGADSYEQYF.

This clonotype has just a few counts. This rearrangement joins TRBV4-2 to TRBJ2-3; possible D gene TRBD2, 5 bases. Germline loops: CDR1 LGHNA, CDR2 YNFKEQ. Trimming took 2 bases from V and 9 from J, leaving 6 bases between them. The CDR3 extends over 11 amino acids. CDR3 loop: CASSQTRTQYF. CDR3 DNA: TGTGCCAGCAGCCAAACTAGGACGCAGTATTTT.

Only a few counts were recorded for this clonotype. The V call is TRBV18, the J call TRBJ2-3; D gene uncertain. Trimming stripped 2 bases from V and 3 bases from J, with 6 bases between. The CDR3 runs 13 residues. The germline CDR1 and CDR2 sequences are KGHSH and LQKENI. The CDR3 region is CASSPVLTDTQYF. DNA for the CDR3: TGTGCCAGCTCACCAGTACTTACAGATACGCAGTATTTT.

This chain uses TRBV12-3 or TRBV12-4 with TRBJ1-1, with D maybe TRBD1 (5 bases). V was cut by 6 bases and J by 0 bases, with 14 bases left in between. This CDR3 is 15 amino acids long. CDR3 sequence reads: CASRLRDGMNTEAFF. As DNA, the CDR3 is TGTGCCAGCAGGCTACGGGACGGCATGAACACTGAAGCTTTCTTT.

This clonotype showed up many times. V and J are TRBV5-1 and TRBJ2-1; D is unresolved. Germline lookup yields CDR1 SGHRS and CDR2 YFSETQ. Between the trimmed V and J ends, which lost 4 bases and 4 bases, there was a span of 12 bases. There are 14 residues in the CDR3. This chain's CDR3 is CASSPGQTYNEQFF. The CDR3 coding sequence is TGCGCCAGCAGCCCCGGGCAGACATACAATGAGCAGTTCTTC.

The rearrangement links TRBV4-1 to TRBJ2-2; possibly TRBD1 for D (7 bases). The CDR3 spans 15 residues. Trimming cost V 0 bases and J 7 bases, with 12 bases left between them. Germline V gene lookup returns CDR1 MGHRA and CDR2 YSYEKL. The CDR3 DNA sequence: TGCGCCAGCAGCCAAGATGGAGGGGGCGGCGGGGAGCTGTTTTTT. Protein: CASSQDGGGGGELFF.

V is TRBV21-1 and J is TRBJ2-4. TRBV21-1 is a known pseudogene. This CDR3 has 14 residues. Written as DNA, the CDR3 is TGTGCCAGCAGACTGGGGTTTGCCGAAAACATTCAGTACTTC. Its protein product is CASRLGFAENIQYF.

This clonotype was seen only a few times. The chain has TRBV11-1 and TRBJ1-3, with D possibly being TRBD1 (6 bases). Germline V CDR1 and CDR2: SGHAT, FQDESV (reference sequence). CDR3 size: 18 residues. Trimming took 5 bases from V and 0 from J, leaving 20 bases between them. This CDR3 reads CASSAIALGQLSGNTIYF. In nucleotides, the CDR3 is TGTGCCAGCAGCGCTATAGCCCTTGGACAGCTCTCTGGAAACACCATATATTTT.